This is a list of T cell receptor beta chains from one sample in a study of OX40 agonist ivuxolimab in advanced cancers. Profiled with immunoSEQ multiplex PCR; TCRdb holds only in-frame clones, not every one. Of some 73,000 clones listed, 70% to 90% are singletons. The sample consisted of CD4+ or CD8+ T cells sorted from blood, taken in a trial of the OX40 agonist ivuxolimab. These TCRs come from an adult with an advanced solid tumor such as melanoma, head and neck, liver or kidney cancer. Both conserved end residues are part of each CDR3. Fields, in order: D gene, J gene, clone size, V gene, CDR3 protein, CDR3 DNA. The D gene is left open where the match is weak. Expanded clones get a size class; other rows say once, few or many, or leave the size out.

>NA|TRBJ2-2|NA|TRBV28
CASSLQTGELFF
TGTGCCAGCAGTCTCCAAACCGGGGAGCTGTTTTTT
>TRBD2|TRBJ2-1|NA|TRBV5-1
CASSLAAGVYNEQFF
TGCGCCAGCAGCTTGGCGGCGGGAGTCTACAATGAGCAGTTCTTC
>TRBD1|TRBJ2-7|NA|TRBV7-2
CASSHRQGTYEQYF
TGTGCCAGCAGCCATCGACAGGGCACCTACGAGCAGTACTTC
>NA|TRBJ1-2|NA|TRBV6-6
CASSYNEGYTF
TGTGCCAGCAGTTACAATGAGGGCTACACCTTC
>NA|TRBJ1-5|NA|TRBV4-1
CASSPRVLAPNNQPQHF
TGCGCCAGCAGCCCCCGGGTCCTGGCACCCAACAATCAGCCCCAGCATTTT
>NA|TRBJ2-3|NA|TRBV6-6
CASSYLQESTDTQYF
TGTGCCAGCAGTTACTTGCAGGAAAGCACAGATACGCAGTATTTT
>NA|TRBJ1-1|NA|TRBV7-2
CASSPRGGNTEAFF
TGTGCCAGCAGCCCGCGGGGGGGAAACACTGAAGCTTTCTTT
>TRBD2|TRBJ2-1|NA|TRBV18
CASSRTSGSSYNEQFF
TGTGCCAGCTCACGGACTAGCGGGAGCTCCTACAATGAGCAGTTCTTC
>NA|TRBJ1-2|NA|TRBV6-6
CASSTPTGGRNYGYTF
TGTGCCAGCAGTACCCCGACAGGAGGCAGGAACTATGGCTACACCTTC
>NA|TRBJ2-7|NA|TRBV7-9
CASSQLTGDEQYF
TGTGCCAGCAGCCAATTGACAGGTGACGAGCAGTACTTC
>NA|TRBJ2-3|NA|TRBV9
CASASGGTDTQYF
TGTGCCAGCGCATCAGGGGGCACAGATACGCAGTATTTT
>NA|TRBJ2-7|NA|TRBV6-1
CASSLYGEQYF
TGTGCCAGCAGTTTATACGGGGAGCAGTACTTC
>NA|TRBJ2-7|once|TRBV28
CASSSSGLSSYEQYF
TGTGCCAGCAGTTCCTCCGGGCTCAGCTCCTACGAGCAGTACTTC
>NA|TRBJ1-1|NA|TRBV15
CATSRVGTGNTEAFF
TGTGCCACCAGCAGAGTTGGGACGGGGAACACTGAAGCTTTCTTT
>NA|TRBJ1-5|once|TRBV19
CASRDREQPQHF
TGTGCCAGTAGGGACCGGGAGCAGCCCCAGCATTTT
>TRBD2|TRBJ2-3|NA|TRBV27
CASSLNSGRDTQYF
TGTGCCAGCAGTTTAAATAGCGGGAGAGATACGCAGTATTTT
>NA|TRBJ1-6|NA|TRBV21-1
CASSKAKTGRLFNSPLHF
TGTGCCAGCAGCAAAGCGAAGACAGGGCGCCTATTTAATTCACCCCTCCACTTT
>NA|TRBJ1-1|NA|TRBV2
CASRARGGNTEAFF
TGTGCCAGCAGGGCAAGGGGAGGGAACACTGAAGCTTTCTTT
>TRBD1|TRBJ1-5|once|TRBV28
CASSSSSGTAGNQPQHF
TGTGCCAGCAGTTCCTCCTCCGGGACAGCGGGCAATCAGCCCCAGCATTTT
>TRBD1|TRBJ1-2|NA|TRBV18
CASSQGANYGYTF
TGTGCCAGCTCACAGGGGGCGAACTATGGCTACACCTTC
>NA|TRBJ2-2|NA|TRBV18
CASSPVSGFELF
TGTGCCAGCTCACCAGTCTCCGGATTTGAGCTTTTT
>NA|TRBJ1-2|NA|TRBV7-9
CASTLWGYGYTF
TGTGCCAGCACCCTTTGGGGCTATGGCTACACCTTC
>NA|TRBJ1-5|NA|TRBV28
CASSNGGSNQPQHF
TGTGCCAGCAGTAACGGGGGGTCCAATCAGCCCCAGCATTTT
>TRBD1|TRBJ2-7|NA|TRBV27
CASSSWTGVGEQYF
TGTGCCAGCAGTTCCTGGACAGGGGTCGGCGAGCAGTACTTC
>NA|TRBJ1-1|NA|TRBV14
CASSRGRENTEAFF
TGTGCCAGCAGCCGGGGGAGGGAGAACACTGAAGCTTTCTTT
>NA|TRBJ2-6|NA|TRBV6-5
CASRGSGANVLTF
TGTGCCAGCAGGGGATCTGGGGCCAACGTCCTGACTTTC
>TRBD2|TRBJ2-3|few|TRBV7-6
CASSRPLAGALTDTQYF
TGTGCCAGCAGCCGTCCTTTAGCGGGGGCCCTCACAGATACGCAGTATTTT
>NA|TRBJ1-5|NA|TRBV28
CASSLVTGQPQHF
TGTGCCAGCAGTTTAGTGACCGGCCAGCCCCAGCATTTT
>NA|TRBJ2-5|NA|TRBV6-5
CASSPGPLQETQYF
TGTGCCAGCAGTCCAGGGCCCCTTCAAGAGACCCAGTACTTC
>NA|TRBJ2-2|NA|TRBV6-5
CATRERTVNTGELFF
TGTGCCACCAGGGAAAGGACAGTGAACACCGGGGAGCTGTTTTTT
>TRBD1|TRBJ1-2|NA|TRBV6-5
CASSRGTGYYGYTF
TGTGCCAGCAGCCGAGGGACAGGGTACTATGGCTACACCTTC
>NA|TRBJ2-5|once|TRBV18
CASSSDSQETQYF
TGTGCCAGCTCGTCGGACAGCCAAGAGACCCAGTACTTC
>TRBD1|TRBJ1-1|NA|TRBV4-1
CASSQTGGMNTEAFF
TGCGCCAGCAGCCAGACAGGGGGTATGAACACTGAAGCTTTCTTT
>NA|TRBJ2-1|NA|TRBV9
CASSVAWSGVDEQFF
TGTGCCAGCAGCGTAGCTTGGTCTGGGGTGGATGAGCAGTTCTTC
>NA|TRBJ1-5|NA|TRBV28
CASSVAGISNQPQHF
TGTGCCAGCAGCGTCGCGGGGATAAGCAATCAGCCCCAGCATTTT
>TRBD2|TRBJ2-7|NA|TRBV6-6
CASSYAGRLYEQYF
TGTGCCAGCAGTTACGCCGGGAGGCTCTACGAGCAGTACTTC
>NA|TRBJ1-1|NA|TRBV28
CASRAVNTEAFF
TGTGCCAGCAGGGCGGTGAACACTGAAGCTTTCTTT
>NA|TRBJ1-2|NA|TRBV28
CASRNRTSNLRGYTF
TGTGCCAGCAGGAACAGGACCTCGAACTTGCGCGGCTACACCTTC
>NA|TRBJ2-7|NA|TRBV9
CASSVSPDKAHHEQYF
TGTGCCAGCAGCGTATCCCCCGACAAGGCCCACCACGAGCAGTACTTC
>NA|TRBJ2-7|NA|TRBV6-5
CASSYSPVPYEQYF
TGTGCCAGCAGTTACTCTCCCGTACCCTACGAGCAGTACTTC
>TRBD2|TRBJ2-1|NA|TRBV2
CASSRNYGLADNNEQFF
TGTGCCAGCAGTCGAAACTACGGACTAGCGGATAACAATGAGCAGTTCTTC
>NA|TRBJ1-2|NA|TRBV27
CASSFSGGGYTF
TGTGCCAGCAGTTTTTCCGGGGGAGGCTACACCTTC
>NA|TRBJ1-5|NA|TRBV28
CASSPLSVNQPQHF
TGTGCCAGCAGTCCACTAAGTGTAAATCAGCCCCAGCATTTT
>TRBD1|TRBJ2-7|once|TRBV18
CASSDRGVYEQYF
TGTGCCAGCTCTGACAGGGGCGTCTACGAGCAGTACTTC
>TRBD1|TRBJ1-2|NA|TRBV7-2
CASSPGQGVYGYTF
TGTGCCAGCAGCCCCGGACAGGGGGTATATGGCTACACCTTC
>TRBD2|TRBJ2-1|NA|TRBV28
CASTQTSGSSVEQFF
TGTGCCAGTACCCAGACTAGCGGGAGCTCCGTTGAGCAGTTCTTC
>TRBD2|TRBJ2-7|NA|TRBV7-2
CASSAKLAGGLREQYF
TGTGCCAGCAGCGCCAAACTAGCGGGAGGTCTCCGAGAGCAGTACTTC
>NA|TRBJ2-1|NA|TRBV6-5
CASSRWRRGSEQFF
TGTGCCAGCAGTCGCTGGAGAAGGGGCTCTGAGCAGTTCTTC
>TRBD2|TRBJ2-5|few|TRBV15
CATSRERLAGAKTQYF
TGTGCCACCAGCAGAGAACGACTAGCGGGCGCGAAGACCCAGTACTTC
>TRBD2|TRBJ2-1|NA|TRBV5-1
CASSSGTSGENHFF
TGCGCCAGCAGCTCCGGGACTAGCGGGGAAAATCACTTCTTC
>TRBD2|TRBJ2-7|NA|TRBV28
CASHRADLRSGVYEQYF
TGTGCCAGCCACCGAGCAGACCTTCGTAGCGGGGTCTACGAGCAGTACTTC
>TRBD2|TRBJ2-3|NA|TRBV5-1
CASSLQAGGTDTQYF
TGCGCCAGCAGCTTGCAGGCGGGAGGGACAGATACGCAGTATTTT
>NA|TRBJ2-3|NA|TRBV5-4
CASSRQSDTQYF
TGTGCCAGCAGCCGGCAATCAGATACGCAGTATTTT
>TRBD1|TRBJ1-1|NA|TRBV29-1
CSAIAYTGGNTEAFF
TGCAGCGCCATTGCTTACACAGGGGGCAACACTGAAGCTTTCTTT
>NA|TRBJ1-5|NA|TRBV30
CAWRYQGSNQPQHF
TGTGCCTGGAGATATCAGGGTAGCAATCAGCCCCAGCATTTT
>NA|TRBJ2-1|NA|TRBV13
CASRVQMGGPTSYNEQFF
TGTGCCAGCAGAGTTCAAATGGGGGGCCCTACGTCCTACAATGAGCAGTTCTTC
>TRBD1|TRBJ2-4|NA|TRBV28
CASSDGQGAKNIQYF
TGTGCCAGCAGTGACGGACAGGGGGCCAAAAACATTCAGTACTTC
>TRBD1|TRBJ2-3|NA|TRBV18
CASCVLPGQGIDTQYF
TGTGCCAGCTGCGTTCTACCGGGACAGGGCATAGATACGCAGTATTTT
>TRBD2|TRBJ2-5|NA|TRBV7-2
CASSLGTSGRRLGETQYF
TGTGCCAGCAGCTTAGGGACTAGCGGGAGGCGATTGGGAGAGACCCAGTACTTC